This passage covers 15 T cell receptor beta chains from one sample sequenced in a study of cytomegalovirus exposure and HLA in healthy donors. Use of 60 Vbeta and 13 Jbeta primers characterized the PCR. Only in-frame clones appear in the TCRdb table, and some are missing; sequencing was by immunoSEQ multiplex PCR. The sample has 150,000 to 200,000 clones, 65% to 90% seen once. Sample: PBMCs. These receptor sequences come from a woman in her fifties or sixties in good health and CMV-seronegative.

The chain employs TRBV2 and TRBJ2-7; 12 nucleotides agree with TRBD1. Germline CDR1 reads SNHLY; CDR2 reads FYNNEI. V trimming: 6 bases; J trimming: 4 bases; junction bases outside the gene matches: 10. The CDR3 is 16 residues long. DNA of the CDR3: TGTGCCAGCAGATTTACCGGGACAGGGGGCAGTTACGAGCAGTACTTC. Translating gives CASRFTGTGGSYEQYF.

The J gene is TRBJ1-3, the V gene TRBV5-5; TRBD1 might be the D (5 bases). The ends were cut back, 4 bases at V and 2 bases at J, with 16 bases in the middle. The CDR3 runs 16 residues. CDR1 SGHKS and CDR2 YYEKEE come from the germline V gene (reference sequence). CDR3 sequence: CASSADWGATGNTIYF. In nucleotides, the CDR3 is TGTGCCAGCAGCGCAGACTGGGGCGCAACTGGAAACACCATATATTTT.

The gene calls are TRBV18 and TRBJ2-6; D might be TRBD1 (5 bases). The CDR3 covers 15 residues. The V gene's germline CDR1 is KGHSH and CDR2 LQKENI. With 6 bases removed from V and 3 bases from J, the gap between germline ends came to 12 bases. This CDR3 reads CASSLKGIGANVLTF. The CDR3 DNA reads TGTGCCAGCTCCTTAAAGGGGATTGGGGCCAACGTCCTGACTTTC.

This chain uses TRBV30 with TRBJ1-3; 8 bases align to TRBD1. Germline V gives CDR1 GTSNPN, CDR2 SVGIG (reference sequence). V was clipped by 1 base and J by 0 bases; unmatched bases: 2. CDR3 size: 15 residues. The CDR3 here is CAWSETGGSGNTIYF. DNA of the CDR3: TGTGCCTGGAGTGAAACAGGGGGCTCTGGAAACACCATATATTTT.

Note on this clone: The sample holds other DNA sequences that translate to the same CDR3. The chain is built from TRBV29-1 and TRBJ2-3; 10 positions match TRBD1. This CDR3 spans 14 amino acids. Germline CDR1 and CDR2: SQVTM and ANQGSEA. The V segment lost 7 bases and the J segment 5 bases; nucleotides outside the gene matches: 9. DNA for the CDR3: TGCAGCGCCATGGACAGGGGGTTGGAAGATACGCAGTATTTT. This gives the protein CSAMDRGLEDTQYF.

V is TRBV5-1 and J is TRBJ2-7; TRBD2 aligns across 7 bases. In germline, CDR1 is SGHRS, CDR2 YFSETQ. There are 16 residues in the CDR3. V lost 0 bases and J lost 2; bases outside the gene matches: 8. The CDR3 DNA sequence: TGCGCCAGCAGCTTGGATCCGGGACTAACGGCCTACGAGCAGTACTTC. The encoded protein is CASSLDPGLTAYEQYF.

This chain connects TRBV27 to TRBJ2-7, with 9 positions matching TRBD2. The trim removed 8 bases at V and 6 bases at J, leaving 8 bases unmatched. CDR3 size: 13 residues. The germline gives CDR1 MNHEY, CDR2 SMNVEV (reference sequence). CDR3 residues: CASGRTSEGEQYF. The DNA of the CDR3 is TGTGCCAGCGGGAGGACTAGCGAAGGCGAGCAGTACTTC.

In its sample, this clone was seen once. This chain joins TRBV19 and TRBJ1-1; TRBD1 aligns across 7 bases. V shed 7 bases, J shed 4 bases, and the junction held 6 bases outside the gene matches. Germline V CDR1 and CDR2: LNHDA, SQIVND (reference sequence). This CDR3 is 13 amino acids long. The CDR3 bases are TGTGCCAGTACTAACAGGGGATCCACTGAAGCTTTCTTT. This encodes CASTNRGSTEAFF. The whole variable domain, remainder taken from reference TRBV19 and TRBJ1-1, is DGGITQSPKYLFRKEGQNVTLSCEQNLNHDAMYWYRQDPGQGLRLIYYSQIVNDFQKGDIAEGYSVSREKKESFPLTVTSAQKNPTAFYLCASTNRGSTEAFFGQGTRLTVV.

CDR3 in DNA: TGTGCCAGCAGTGTGGACAGGGTTAACTATGGCTACACCTTC. Its translation is CASSVDRVNYGYTF. V is TRBV25-1 and J is TRBJ1-2, with 8 bases aligning to TRBD1. The CDR3 spans 14 residues. From germline, CDR1 is MGHDK and CDR2 SYGVNS. V was pared by 4 bases and J by 1 base, with 2 bases of the junction left unmatched.

The chain couples TRBV7-9 to TRBJ2-2; 10 bases are a match to TRBD1. V was pared by 5 bases and J by 6 bases, with 9 bases of the junction left unmatched. The CDR3 runs to 16 residues. The germline V gene encodes CDR1 SEHNR and CDR2 FQNEAQ (reference sequence). The CDR3 nucleotides are TGTGCCAGCAGCGCTAGACAGGGGGCGCTTGCCGGGGAGCTGTTTTTT. Translation gives CASSARQGALAGELFF.

The genes are TRBV5-1 and TRBJ2-1; D unresolved. V lost 4 bases, J lost 0 bases, and 8 bases lay in between. This CDR3 spans 14 amino acids. Per germline, CDR1 SGHRS and CDR2 YFSETQ. This CDR3 reads CASSPSSSYNEQFF. Written as DNA, the CDR3 is TGCGCCAGCAGCCCATCGAGCTCCTACAATGAGCAGTTCTTC.

The chain uses TRBV25-1 and TRBJ2-7; D is perhaps TRBD2 (6 bases). V lost 1 base and J lost 9, with 10 bases in between. The CDR3 runs to 12 residues. Germline CDR1 reads MGHDK; CDR2 reads SYGVNS. CDR3 nucleotides: TGTGCCAGCAGTGAATTGCCCGGGGGGCAGTACTTC. Residues: CASSELPGGQYF.

This clone was seen only a few times. This chain connects TRBV9 to TRBJ2-7, with D perhaps matching TRBD2 (6 bases). This CDR3 is 13 amino acids long. Trimming removed 3 bases from V and 6 bases from J, with 13 bases in between. CDR1 and CDR2 from the germline V gene are SGDLS and YYNGEE. CDR3 sequence: CASSAPGGLEQYF. In DNA form, the CDR3 reads TGTGCCAGCAGCGCACCCGGAGGGCTCGAGCAGTACTTC. The whole variable domain, filled in from reference TRBV9 and TRBJ2-7, reads DSGVTQTPKHLITATGQRVTLRCSPRSGDLSVYWYQQSLDQGLQFLIQYYNGEERAKGNILERFSAQQFPDLHSELNLSSLELGDSALYFCASSAPGGLEQYFGPGTRLTVT.

The count of this clone is one. The rearrangement joins TRBV2 to TRBJ1-1; 8 bases agree with TRBD1. Losses at the gene ends were 7 bases for V and 4 bases for J; bases not matched to a gene: 8. The CDR3 spans 14 residues. From germline, CDR1 is SNHLY and CDR2 FYNNEI. The chain's CDR3 is CASIQGARGTEAFF. The CDR3 DNA is TGTGCCAGCATTCAGGGGGCGCGGGGCACTGAAGCTTTCTTT.

V and J are TRBV7-2 and TRBJ2-1, with D hard to call. Germline V gives CDR1 SGHTA, CDR2 FQGNSA. The CDR3 runs 15 residues. The ends were cut back, 3 bases at V and 8 bases at J, with 17 bases in the middle. The CDR3 nucleotides are TGTGCCAGCAGCTTCAGCAAGTCAGGTGGCTATGAGCAGTTCTTC. It codes for CASSFSKSGGYEQFF.